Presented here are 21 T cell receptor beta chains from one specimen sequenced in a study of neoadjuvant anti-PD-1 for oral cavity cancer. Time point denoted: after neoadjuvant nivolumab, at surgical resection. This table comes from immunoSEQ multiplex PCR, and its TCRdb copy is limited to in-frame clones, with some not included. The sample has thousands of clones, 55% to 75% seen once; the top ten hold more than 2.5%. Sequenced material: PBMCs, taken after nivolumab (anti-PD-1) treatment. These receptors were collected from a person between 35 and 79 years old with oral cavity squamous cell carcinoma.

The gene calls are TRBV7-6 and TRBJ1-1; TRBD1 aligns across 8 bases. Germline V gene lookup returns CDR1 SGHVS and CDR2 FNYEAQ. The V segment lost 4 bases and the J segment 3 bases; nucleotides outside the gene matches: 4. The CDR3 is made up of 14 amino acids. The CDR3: CASSSDRGYTEAFF. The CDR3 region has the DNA TGTGCCAGCAGCTCCGACAGGGGCTACACTGAAGCTTTCTTT.

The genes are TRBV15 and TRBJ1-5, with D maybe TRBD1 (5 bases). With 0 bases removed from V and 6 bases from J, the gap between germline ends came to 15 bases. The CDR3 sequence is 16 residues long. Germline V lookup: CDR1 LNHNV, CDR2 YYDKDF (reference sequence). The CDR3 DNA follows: TGTGCCACCAGCAGAGAAGGGTCCAGGGTCGGTCAGCCCCAGCATTTT. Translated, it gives CATSREGSRVGQPQHF.

CDR3 residues: CAWSGGRGSPLHF. As DNA, the CDR3 is TGTGCCTGGAGTGGGGGGAGGGGTTCACCCCTCCACTTT. This rearrangement joins TRBV30 to TRBJ1-6; a weak D match, TRBD1 (5 bases). This CDR3 is 13 amino acids long. V shed 1 base and J shed 9 bases, with 10 bases lying between them. CDR1 and CDR2 (germline): GTSNPN, SVGIG (reference sequence).

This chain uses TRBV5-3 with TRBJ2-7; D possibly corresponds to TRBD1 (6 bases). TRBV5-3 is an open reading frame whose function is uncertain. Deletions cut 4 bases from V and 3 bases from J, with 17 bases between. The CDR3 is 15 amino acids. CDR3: CARSLRTVPIYEQYF. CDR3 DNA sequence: TGTGCCAGAAGCCTCAGGACAGTCCCCATCTACGAGCAGTACTTC.

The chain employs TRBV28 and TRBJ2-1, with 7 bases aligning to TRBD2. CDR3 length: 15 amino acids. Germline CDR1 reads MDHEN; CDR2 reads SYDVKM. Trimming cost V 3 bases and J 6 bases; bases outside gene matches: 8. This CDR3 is CASSLGGVTGNEQFF. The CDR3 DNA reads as TGTGCCAGCAGTTTGGGAGGGGTTACCGGCAATGAGCAGTTCTTC.

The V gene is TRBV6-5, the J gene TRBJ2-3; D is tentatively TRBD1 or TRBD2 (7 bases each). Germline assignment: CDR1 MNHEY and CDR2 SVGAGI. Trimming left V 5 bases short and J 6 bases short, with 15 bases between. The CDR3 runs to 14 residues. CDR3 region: CASSGGTAGDTQYF. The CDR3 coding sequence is TGTGCCAGCAGTGGAGGGACAGCGGGGGATACGCAGTATTTT.

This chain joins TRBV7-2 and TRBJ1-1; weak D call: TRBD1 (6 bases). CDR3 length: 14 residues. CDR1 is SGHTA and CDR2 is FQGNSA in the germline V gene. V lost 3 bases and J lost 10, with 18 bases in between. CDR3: CASSFSEGVVGAFF. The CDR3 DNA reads TGTGCCAGCAGCTTTTCGGAGGGGGTCGTCGGAGCTTTCTTT.

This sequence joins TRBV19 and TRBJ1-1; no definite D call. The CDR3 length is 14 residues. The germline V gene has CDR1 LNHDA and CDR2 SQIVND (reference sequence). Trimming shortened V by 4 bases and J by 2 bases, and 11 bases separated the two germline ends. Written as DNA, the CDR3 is TGTGCCAGTAGTACATGGAGTATTAACACTGAAGCTTTCTTT. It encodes CASSTWSINTEAFF.

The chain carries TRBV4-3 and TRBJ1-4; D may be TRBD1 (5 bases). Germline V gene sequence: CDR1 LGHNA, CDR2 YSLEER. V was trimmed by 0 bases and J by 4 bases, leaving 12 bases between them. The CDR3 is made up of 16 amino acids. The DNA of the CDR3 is TGCGCCAGCAGCCAAGAGCCCCCAGGGTTTAATGAAAAACTGTTTTTT. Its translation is CASSQEPPGFNEKLFF.

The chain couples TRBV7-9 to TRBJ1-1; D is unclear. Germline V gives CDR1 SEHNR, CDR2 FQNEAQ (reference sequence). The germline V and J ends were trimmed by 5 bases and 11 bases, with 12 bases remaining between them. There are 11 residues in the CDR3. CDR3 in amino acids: CASSVGYIAFF. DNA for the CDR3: TGTGCCAGCAGCGTAGGGTACATCGCTTTCTTT.

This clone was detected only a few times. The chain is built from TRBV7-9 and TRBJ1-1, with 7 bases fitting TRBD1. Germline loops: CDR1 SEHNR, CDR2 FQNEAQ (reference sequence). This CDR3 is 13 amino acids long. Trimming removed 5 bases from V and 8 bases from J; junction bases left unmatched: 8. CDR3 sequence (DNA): TGTGCCAGCAGCACTCAGGGGGTAGGGGAAGCTTTCTTT. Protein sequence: CASSTQGVGEAFF.

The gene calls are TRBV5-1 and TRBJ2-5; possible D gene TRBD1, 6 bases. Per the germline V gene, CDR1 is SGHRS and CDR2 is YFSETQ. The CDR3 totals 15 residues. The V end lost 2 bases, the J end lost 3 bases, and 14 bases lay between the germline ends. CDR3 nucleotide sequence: TGCGCCAGCAGCTTCCTCAGGGGTGTCAAAGAGACCCAGTACTTC. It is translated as CASSFLRGVKETQYF.

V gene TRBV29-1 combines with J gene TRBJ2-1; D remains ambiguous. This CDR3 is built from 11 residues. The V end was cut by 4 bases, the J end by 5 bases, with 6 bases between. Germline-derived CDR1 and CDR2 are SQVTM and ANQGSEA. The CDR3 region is CSVGVNNEQFF. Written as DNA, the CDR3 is TGCAGCGTTGGTGTGAACAATGAGCAGTTCTTC.

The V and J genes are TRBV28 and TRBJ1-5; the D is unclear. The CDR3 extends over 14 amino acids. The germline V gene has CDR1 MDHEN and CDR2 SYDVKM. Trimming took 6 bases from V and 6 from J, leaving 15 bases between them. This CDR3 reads CASSLITMGQPQHF. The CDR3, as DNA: TGTGCCAGCAGCCTAATTACCATGGGTCAGCCCCAGCATTTT.

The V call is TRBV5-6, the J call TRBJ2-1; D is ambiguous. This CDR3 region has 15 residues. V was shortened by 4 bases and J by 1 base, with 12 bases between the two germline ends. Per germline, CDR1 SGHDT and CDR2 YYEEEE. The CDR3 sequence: CASSRLGPSYNEQFF. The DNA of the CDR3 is TGTGCCAGCAGCCGTCTAGGTCCGTCCTACAATGAGCAGTTCTTC.

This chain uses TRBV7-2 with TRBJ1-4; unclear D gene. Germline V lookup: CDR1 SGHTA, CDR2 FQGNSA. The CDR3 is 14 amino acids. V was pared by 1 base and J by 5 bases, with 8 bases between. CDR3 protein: CASSLGVLNEKLFF. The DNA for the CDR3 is TGTGCCAGCAGCTTAGGGGTCCTGAATGAAAAACTGTTTTTT.

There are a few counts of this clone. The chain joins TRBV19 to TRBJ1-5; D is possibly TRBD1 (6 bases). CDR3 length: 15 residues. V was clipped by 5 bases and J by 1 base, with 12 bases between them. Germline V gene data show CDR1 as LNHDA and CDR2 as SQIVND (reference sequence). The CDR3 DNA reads TGTGCCAGTAGTTCCTCAGGGGTGAGCAATCAGCCCCAGCATTTT. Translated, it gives CASSSSGVSNQPQHF.

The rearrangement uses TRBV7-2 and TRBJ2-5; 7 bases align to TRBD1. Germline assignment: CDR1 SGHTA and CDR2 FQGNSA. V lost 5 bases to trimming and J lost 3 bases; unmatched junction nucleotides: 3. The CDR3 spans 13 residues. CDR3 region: CASSPGQKETQYF. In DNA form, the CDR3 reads TGTGCCAGCAGCCCGGGACAGAAAGAGACCCAGTACTTC.

This CDR3 is CASSQVTGSSYEQYF. CDR3 DNA: TGCGCCAGCAGCCAAGTCACAGGGAGCTCCTACGAGCAGTACTTC. The chain recombines TRBV4-3 with TRBJ2-7; maybe TRBD1 (6 bases). Per the germline V gene, CDR1 is LGHNA and CDR2 is YSLEER. V lost 1 base, J lost 0 bases, and 10 bases lay in between. The CDR3 has 15 amino acids.

Here the CDR3 DNA reads TGTGCCAGCGACCGGGACACGCAAGAGACCCAGTACTTC. It specifies CASDRDTQETQYF. The V call is TRBV2, the J call TRBJ2-5, with TRBD1 as a possible D gene (6 bases). Trimming took off 8 bases at V and 2 bases at J, with 12 bases between the two ends. Looked up from germline, CDR1 is SNHLY and CDR2 is FYNNEI. The CDR3 length is 13 residues.

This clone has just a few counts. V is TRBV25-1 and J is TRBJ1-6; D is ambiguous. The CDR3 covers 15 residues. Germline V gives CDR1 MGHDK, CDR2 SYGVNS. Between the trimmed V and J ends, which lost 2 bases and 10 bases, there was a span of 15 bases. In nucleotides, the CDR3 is TGTGCCAGCAGTGAAAGCGAAGATTTGAGATCACCCCTCCACTTT. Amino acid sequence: CASSESEDLRSPLHF.